The clone carrying this TCR beta chain is labeled medium-sized. This sample was included in a study of OX40 agonist ivuxolimab in advanced cancers. The table came from immunoSEQ multiplex PCR; TCRdb's copy has only in-frame clones and leaves some out. The data contain 55,000 to 80,000 clones, around 84% of them singletons. Trimming shortened V by 3 bases and J by 2 bases, and 7 bases separated the two germline ends. CDR3 length equals 13 residues. The V gene's germline CDR1 is LNHDA and CDR2 SQIVND (reference sequence). The rearrangement joins TRBV19 to TRBJ1-1, with D unclear. The sample was CD4+ or CD8+ T cells sorted from blood, taken in a trial of the OX40 agonist ivuxolimab. This sequence originates from an adult with an advanced solid tumor such as melanoma, head and neck, liver or kidney cancer. In nucleotides, the CDR3 is TGTGCCAGTAGTATGCAACACAACACTGAAGCTTTCTTT. Translation: CASSMQHNTEAFF.